These 21 T cell receptor beta chains were all obtained from the same sample, sequenced in a study of T cell responses to AZD1222 COVID-19 vaccine. Method: immunoSEQ multiplex PCR; TCRdb's copy keeps in-frame clones and lacks some. This table holds around 120,000 clones, about 90% found once. The starting material was peripheral blood, obtained on day 0 of AZD1222 vaccination. The receptor set was obtained from an adult in good health.

The gene calls are TRBV6-5 and TRBJ1-6, with a possible D match to TRBD1 (5 bases). CDR3 length equals 15 residues. Germline assignment: CDR1 MNHEY and CDR2 SVGAGI. Trimming left V 7 bases short and J 6 bases short, with 16 bases between. CDR3 coding DNA: TGTGCCAGCACCTTTCCCGGGACGGGTAATTCACCCCTCCACTTT. Translation gives CASTFPGTGNSPLHF.

The V gene is TRBV4-2, the J gene TRBJ1-3; a possible D gene is TRBD1 (6 bases). The V and J ends lost 0 bases and 0 bases respectively, with 18 bases between them. Germline CDR1 LGHNA, CDR2 YNFKEQ. The CDR3 has 19 amino acids. The CDR3 bases are TGTGCCAGCAGCCAAGACAGGGGCGACATGACCTACTCTGGAAACACCATATATTTT. It is translated as CASSQDRGDMTYSGNTIYF.

In DNA form, the CDR3 reads TGTGCCAGCACCGCACCGGGACAGGGGACGTACGAGCAGTACTTC. Its protein is CASTAPGQGTYEQYF. J is TRBJ2-7 and V is TRBV7-9, with 10 bases identical to TRBD1. The CDR3 is made up of 15 amino acids. The V and J ends lost 7 bases and 4 bases, in that order; junction bases with no gene match: 10. Germline V gene lookup returns CDR1 SEHNR and CDR2 FQNEAQ (reference sequence).

There are a few counts of this clone. This rearrangement joins TRBV7-9 to TRBJ2-1; TRBD2 matches at 11 bases. The ends lost 7 bases at V and 3 bases at J; junction bases unmatched: 5. Germline V gene sequence: CDR1 SEHNR, CDR2 FQNEAQ (reference sequence). The CDR3 has 15 residues. The CDR3 region is CASTVAGGRYNEQFF. The CDR3 coding sequence is TGTGCCAGCACCGTAGCGGGAGGGCGCTACAATGAGCAGTTCTTC.

The chain links TRBV9 to TRBJ2-1, with D perhaps TRBD2 (5 bases). The CDR3 runs to 16 residues. Germline V gene lookup returns CDR1 SGDLS and CDR2 YYNGEE. V lost 0 bases to trimming and J lost 8 bases, with 18 bases between them. In DNA, the CDR3 is TGTGCCAGCAGCGTAGAGTGGGCGGGCACTCAGGATGAGCAGTTCTTC. Its protein product is CASSVEWAGTQDEQFF. The variable domain in full, with the rest retrieved from reference TRBV9 and TRBJ2-1, is DSGVTQTPKHLITATGQRVTLRCSPRSGDLSVYWYQQSLDQGLQFLIQYYNGEERAKGNILERFSAQQFPDLHSELNLSSLELGDSALYFCASSVEWAGTQDEQFFGPGTRLTVL.

The chain joins TRBV6-5 to TRBJ1-6, with 9 bases fitting TRBD1. Germline V gene lookup returns CDR1 MNHEY and CDR2 SVGAGI. This CDR3 contains 15 residues. Trimming cost V 5 bases and J 4 bases; bases outside gene matches: 3. This CDR3 reads CASSPGQGYNSPLHF. Here the CDR3 DNA reads TGTGCCAGCAGTCCGGGACAGGGTTATAATTCACCCCTCCACTTT.

The J gene is TRBJ2-1, the V gene TRBV27; the match to TRBD2 covers 14 bases. This CDR3 spans 17 amino acids. CDR1 and CDR2 from the germline V gene are MNHEY and SMNVEV (reference sequence). Trimming at V came to 5 bases and at J to 8 bases, leaving 11 bases not matched to a gene. The DNA for the CDR3 is TGTGCCAGCAGTCGCCCTAGACTAGCGGGGGGGCTTCATGAGCAGTTCTTC. It yields the protein CASSRPRLAGGLHEQFF.

The chain employs TRBV6-2 or TRBV6-3 and TRBJ2-1, with 10 positions matching TRBD2. The V gene's germline CDR1 is MNHEY and CDR2 SVGEGT. V trimming: 6 bases; J trimming: 9 bases; junction bases outside the gene matches: 8. The CDR3 consists of 14 residues. CDR3 in DNA: TGTGCCAGCAGCCTTAGCGGGGGGAAGGGTGAGCAGTTCTTC. Its translation: CASSLSGGKGEQFF.

This chain uses TRBV4-2 with TRBJ1-1; the D is unclear. Trimming shortened V by 0 bases and J by 3 bases, and 11 bases separated the two germline ends. The CDR3 is 15 amino acids. Per germline, CDR1 LGHNA and CDR2 YNFKEQ. The CDR3 region has the DNA TGTGCCAGCAGCCAAGATACGGGTGGGGACACTGAAGCTTTCTTT. Translation: CASSQDTGGDTEAFF.

This chain links TRBV28 with TRBJ2-1; 12 nucleotides line up with TRBD2. The CDR3 has 15 residues. Germline trimming cut 3 bases from V and 6 bases from J; bases unmatched to any gene: 3. Germline CDR1 reads MDHEN; CDR2 reads SYDVKM. CDR3 in amino acids: CASSLTSGSINEQFF. The CDR3 DNA is TGTGCCAGCAGTTTGACTAGCGGGAGCATCAATGAGCAGTTCTTC. Full variable domain (outside the CDR3, taken from reference TRBV28 and TRBJ2-1): DVKVTQSSRYLVKRTGEKVFLECVQDMDHENMFWYRQDPGLGLRLIYFSYDVKMKEKGDIPEGYSVSREKKERFSLILESASTNQTSMYLCASSLTSGSINEQFFGPGTRLTVL.

The chain uses TRBV24-1 and TRBJ1-1, with 8 bases aligning to TRBD1. Germline CDR1 KGHDR, CDR2 SFDVKD. This CDR3 has 13 residues. The V and J ends lost 7 bases and 5 bases, in that order; junction bases with no gene match: 5. The CDR3 bases are TGTGCCACCAGGGTACAGGGGGGGACTGAAGCTTTCTTT. Protein product: CATRVQGGTEAFF.

The genes are TRBV27 and TRBJ1-2; D is undetermined. Germline V gene sequence: CDR1 MNHEY, CDR2 SMNVEV (reference sequence). The CDR3 runs to 12 residues. The germline V and J ends were trimmed by 3 bases and 6 bases, with 8 bases remaining between them. The chain's CDR3 is CASSFAGNGYTF. Written as DNA, the CDR3 is TGTGCCAGCAGTTTCGCGGGGAATGGCTACACCTTC.

The chain links TRBV7-9 to TRBJ1-2; D not resolved. The germline V and J ends were trimmed by 2 bases and 4 bases, with 14 bases remaining between them. The length of the CDR3 is 15 residues. Germline assignment: CDR1 SEHNR and CDR2 FQNEAQ (reference sequence). Written as DNA, the CDR3 is TGTGCCAGCAGCTTAAATGCGGTGGTGAGCTATGGCTACACCTTC. Translating it yields CASSLNAVVSYGYTF. The complete variable domain, with remaining parts taken from reference TRBV7-9 and TRBJ1-2, reads DTGVSQNPRHKITKRGQNVTFRCDPISEHNRLYWYRQTLGQGPEFLTYFQNEAQLEKSRLLSDRFSAERPKGSFSTLEIQRTEQGDSAMYLCASSLNAVVSYGYTFGSGTRLTVV.

J is TRBJ1-4 and V is TRBV6-1; unclear D gene. Germline V CDR1 and CDR2: MNHNS, SASEGT. The CDR3 contains 15 residues. Deletions cut 3 bases from V and 4 bases from J, with 12 bases between. This CDR3 is CASSDSGRINEKLFF. CDR3 DNA sequence: TGTGCCAGCAGTGATTCTGGGCGGATTAATGAAAAACTGTTTTTT.

The chain couples TRBV9 to TRBJ1-4; D is unclear. Per germline, CDR1 SGDLS and CDR2 YYNGEE. This CDR3 region has 13 residues. V was cut by 3 bases and J by 4 bases, with 7 bases left in between. CDR3 coding DNA: TGTGCCAGCAGCGGATACAGTAATGAAAAACTGTTTTTT. Translation: CASSGYSNEKLFF.

In its sample, this clone was seen once. The gene calls are TRBV28 and TRBJ2-2, with D perhaps assigned TRBD1 or TRBD2 (6 bases each). The germline CDR1 and CDR2 sequences are MDHEN and SYDVKM. V was pared by 8 bases and J by 2 bases, with 18 bases between. This CDR3 region has 16 residues. The CDR3 is CASLFSRGVNTGELFF. The CDR3 coding sequence is TGTGCCAGCCTCTTTTCGAGGGGGGTAAACACCGGGGAGCTGTTTTTT. The whole variable domain, filled in from reference TRBV28 and TRBJ2-2, reads DVKVTQSSRYLVKRTGEKVFLECVQDMDHENMFWYRQDPGLGLRLIYFSYDVKMKEKGDIPEGYSVSREKKERFSLILESASTNQTSMYLCASLFSRGVNTGELFFGEGSRLTVL.

This chain links TRBV9 with TRBJ1-5; TRBD1 matches at 11 bases. V shed 3 bases and J 6 bases; nucleotides not matched to a gene: 5. Germline-derived CDR1 and CDR2 are SGDLS and YYNGEE. This CDR3 has 15 residues. In DNA, the CDR3 is TGTGCCAGCAGCGAAACGGGACAGGGGGTTCAGCCCCAGCATTTT. Its protein is CASSETGQGVQPQHF.

J is TRBJ2-7 and V is TRBV5-4; no definite D call. The CDR3 loop spans 14 amino acids. Germline CDR1 is SGHNT and CDR2 is YYREEE (reference sequence). V was clipped by 4 bases and J by 2 bases, with 13 bases between them. The CDR3 spells CASSDEQNPYEQYF. The CDR3 DNA follows: TGTGCCAGCAGCGATGAGCAAAACCCCTACGAGCAGTACTTC.

The chain joins TRBV27 to TRBJ1-5; D remains ambiguous. The V end lost 0 bases, the J end lost 1 base, and 10 bases lay between the germline ends. The CDR3 covers 16 residues. Germline loops: CDR1 MNHEY, CDR2 SMNVEV (reference sequence). As DNA, the CDR3 is TGTGCCAGCAGTTTATCGTGGCCTACAAGCAATCAGCCCCAGCATTTT. This translates into CASSLSWPTSNQPQHF.

The CDR3 is CASSSRQGAPQDTQYF. The DNA for the CDR3 is TGTGCCAGCAGCTCCCGACAGGGCGCGCCTCAAGATACGCAGTATTTT. The rearrangement uses TRBV27 and TRBJ2-3; TRBD1 matches 7 bases. V shed 6 bases, J shed 5 bases, and the junction held 14 bases outside the gene matches. This CDR3 is 16 amino acids long. Germline values: CDR1 MNHEY, CDR2 SMNVEV (reference sequence).

The chain combines TRBV19 with TRBJ2-1; 9 bases map to TRBD1. Germline loops: CDR1 LNHDA, CDR2 SQIVND (reference sequence). The V gene end was trimmed by 3 bases and the J gene end by 6 bases; junction bases not matched to a gene: 6. The CDR3 is 15 amino acids. This CDR3 reads CASSIRDRETNEQFF. Here the CDR3 DNA reads TGTGCCAGTAGTATCCGGGACAGGGAAACCAATGAGCAGTTCTTC.